Given below is one T cell receptor (beta chain) in context. Its specificity is not known. The source of the sample is a study of T cell responses to AZD1222 COVID-19 vaccine. General study findings and limits: Rises in breadth and depth of Spike-specific TCRs came after two AZD1222 doses. CD4 TCRs covered the whole spike, strongest at regions 160-218 and 743-854.

The data were produced by immunoSEQ multiplex PCR, yet TCRdb's version contains in-frame clones alone and is incomplete. The sample contains around 120,000 clones, 92% of which appear only once. This TCR was sampled from an adult in good health. Here the sequenced sample was peripheral blood, taken on day 0 of AZD1222 vaccination.

The CDR3 region is CASNTLAGPYEQYF. As DNA, the CDR3 is TGTGCCAGCAATACACTAGCGGGGCCCTACGAGCAGTACTTC. The rearrangement joins TRBV27 to TRBJ2-7; 10 nucleotides line up with TRBD2. V trimming: 7 bases; J trimming: 2 bases; junction bases outside the gene matches: 5. Germline CDR1 is MNHEY and CDR2 is SMNVEV (reference sequence). The length of the CDR3 is 14 residues.